This T cell receptor (beta chain) was identified in a study of vaccination effects on CD4 cells after COVID-19. General study points: Cross-reactivity with common cold coronaviruses was shown by only 1 of 255 vaccine-induced clones in healthy vaccinees.

TCRdb's copy holds only in-frame clones and misses some; the assay was immunoSEQ multiplex PCR. The table has 60,000 to 70,000 clones, around 81% seen once. Under the ViraFEST assay, PBMC were stimulated with viral peptide pools so that antigen-specific CD4+ T cells expanded. Sequencing was performed afterwards. Culture lasted around eleven days before CD4+ T cell isolation. The healthy vaccine recipients, who had no prior SARS-CoV-2 infection, showed negative nucleocapsid antibodies. Cultures used 1.5 million to 2 million PBMC per well, roughly 11 IU/ml IL-2 and about 10 ug/ml peptides. This clone has just a few counts. Its target is unknown. The germline gives CDR1 SGDLS, CDR2 YYNGEE. The CDR3 runs 14 residues. V was pared by 0 bases and J by 6 bases, with 10 bases between.

This specimen consisted of CD4+ T cells from PBMCs cultured with HCoV-229E spike peptides, obtained before COVID-19 vaccination. The chain recombines TRBV9 with TRBJ1-5; TRBD1 is a possible D gene (5 bases). The source of this sequence is a human donor who received a COVID-19 vaccine. This CDR3 reads CASSVVGDGQPQHF. The CDR3 DNA follows: TGTGCCAGCAGCGTAGTAGGGGACGGTCAGCCCCAGCATTTT. The full variable domain, with the rest looked up from reference TRBV9 and TRBJ1-5, is DSGVTQTPKHLITATGQRVTLRCSPRSGDLSVYWYQQSLDQGLQFLIQYYNGEERAKGNILERFSAQQFPDLHSELNLSSLELGDSALYFCASSVVGDGQPQHFGDGTRLSIL.